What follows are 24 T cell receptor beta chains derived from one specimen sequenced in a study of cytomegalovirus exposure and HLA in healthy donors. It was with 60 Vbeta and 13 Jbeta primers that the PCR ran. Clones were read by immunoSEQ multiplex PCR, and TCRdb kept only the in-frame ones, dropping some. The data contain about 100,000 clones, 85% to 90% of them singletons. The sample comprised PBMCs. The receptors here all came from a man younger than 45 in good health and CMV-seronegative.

The CDR3 spells CASSGGEGTYEQYF. The CDR3 nucleotides read TGCGCCAGCAGTGGGGGGGAAGGGACCTACGAGCAGTACTTC. The gene calls are TRBV4-1 and TRBJ2-7, with 7 bases fitting TRBD2. The CDR3 consists of 14 residues. CDR1 is MGHRA, CDR2 YSYEKL, per germline. V dropped 6 bases and J dropped 2; count of bases not matched to a gene: 7.

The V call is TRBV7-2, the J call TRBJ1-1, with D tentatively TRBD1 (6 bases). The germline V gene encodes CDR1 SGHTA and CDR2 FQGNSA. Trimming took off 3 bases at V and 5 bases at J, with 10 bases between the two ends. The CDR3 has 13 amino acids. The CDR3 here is CASSFQGLTEAFF. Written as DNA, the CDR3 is TGTGCCAGCAGCTTTCAGGGGTTGACTGAAGCTTTCTTT.

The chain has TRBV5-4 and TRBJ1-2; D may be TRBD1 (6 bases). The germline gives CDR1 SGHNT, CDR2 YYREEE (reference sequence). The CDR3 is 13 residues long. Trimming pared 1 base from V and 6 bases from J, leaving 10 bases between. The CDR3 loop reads CASSLSGTNGYTF. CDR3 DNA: TGTGCCAGCAGCTTGTCGGGGACAAATGGCTACACCTTC.

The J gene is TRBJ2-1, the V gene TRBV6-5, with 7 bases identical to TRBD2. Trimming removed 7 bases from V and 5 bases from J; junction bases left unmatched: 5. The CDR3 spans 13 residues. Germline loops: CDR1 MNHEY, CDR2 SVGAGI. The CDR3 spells CASTAGVNNEQFF. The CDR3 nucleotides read TGTGCCAGCACTGCGGGAGTCAACAATGAGCAGTTCTTC.

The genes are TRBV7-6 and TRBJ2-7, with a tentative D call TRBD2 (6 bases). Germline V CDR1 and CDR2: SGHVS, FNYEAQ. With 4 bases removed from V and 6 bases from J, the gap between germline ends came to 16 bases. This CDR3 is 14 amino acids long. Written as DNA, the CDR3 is TGTGCCAGCAGCTCCGTGCCCTCAGCGGGCGAGCAGTACTTC. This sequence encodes CASSSVPSAGEQYF.

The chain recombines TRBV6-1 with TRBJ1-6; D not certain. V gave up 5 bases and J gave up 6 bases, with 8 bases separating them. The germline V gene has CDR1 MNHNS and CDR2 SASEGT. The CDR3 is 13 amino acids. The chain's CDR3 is CASSSTPNSPLHF. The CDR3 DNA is TGTGCCAGCAGTTCGACACCTAATTCACCCCTCCACTTT.

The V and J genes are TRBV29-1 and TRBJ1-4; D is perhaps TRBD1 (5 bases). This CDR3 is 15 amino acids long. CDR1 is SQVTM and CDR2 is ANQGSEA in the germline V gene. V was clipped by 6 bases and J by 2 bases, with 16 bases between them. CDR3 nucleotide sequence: TGCAGCGTATTTGGGCGGGGCAAGACTAATGAAAAACTGTTTTTT. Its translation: CSVFGRGKTNEKLFF.

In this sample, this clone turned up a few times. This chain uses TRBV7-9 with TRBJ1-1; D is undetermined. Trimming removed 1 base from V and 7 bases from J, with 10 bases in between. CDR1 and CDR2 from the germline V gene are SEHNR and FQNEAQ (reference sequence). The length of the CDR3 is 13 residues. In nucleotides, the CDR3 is TGTGCCAGCAGCTTAGGCGCGGTTCGTGAAGCTTTCTTT. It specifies CASSLGAVREAFF.

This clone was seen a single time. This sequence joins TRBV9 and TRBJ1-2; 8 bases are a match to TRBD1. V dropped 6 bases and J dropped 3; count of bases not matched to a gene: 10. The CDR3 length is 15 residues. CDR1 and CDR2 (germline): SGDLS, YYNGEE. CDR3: CASTPRQGLDYGYTF. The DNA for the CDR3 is TGTGCCAGCACTCCACGACAGGGGCTTGACTATGGCTACACCTTC.

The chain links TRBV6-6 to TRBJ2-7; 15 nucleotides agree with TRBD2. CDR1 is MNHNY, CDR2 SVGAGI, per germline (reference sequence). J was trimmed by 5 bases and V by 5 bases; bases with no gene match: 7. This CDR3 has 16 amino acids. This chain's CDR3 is CASSQGLAGGFDEQYF. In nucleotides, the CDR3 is TGTGCCAGCAGTCAGGGACTAGCGGGAGGTTTTGACGAGCAGTACTTC.

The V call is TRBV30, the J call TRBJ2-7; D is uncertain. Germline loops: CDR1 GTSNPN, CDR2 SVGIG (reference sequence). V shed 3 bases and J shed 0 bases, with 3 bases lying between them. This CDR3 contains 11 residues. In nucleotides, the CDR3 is TGTGCCTGGAGGAGCTCCTACGAGCAGTACTTC. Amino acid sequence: CAWRSSYEQYF.

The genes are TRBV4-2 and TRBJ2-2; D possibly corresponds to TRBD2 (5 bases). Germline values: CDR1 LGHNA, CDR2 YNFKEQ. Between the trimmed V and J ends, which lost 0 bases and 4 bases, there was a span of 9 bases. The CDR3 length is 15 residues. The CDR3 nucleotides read TGTGCCAGCAGCCAAGAATCGGGGATCACCGGGGAGCTGTTTTTT. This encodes CASSQESGITGELFF.

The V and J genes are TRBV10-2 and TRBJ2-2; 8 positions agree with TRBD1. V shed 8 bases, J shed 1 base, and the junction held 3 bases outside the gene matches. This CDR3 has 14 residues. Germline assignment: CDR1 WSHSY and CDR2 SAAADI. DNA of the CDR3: TGCGCCAGCCGGACAGGGTGGAACACCGGGGAGCTGTTTTTT. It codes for CASRTGWNTGELFF.

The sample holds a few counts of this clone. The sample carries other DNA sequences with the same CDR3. CDR3 amino acids: CASSPTPGGNSGNTIYF. CDR3 coding DNA: TGTGCCAGCAGTCCCACCCCTGGGGGCAACTCTGGAAACACCATATATTTT. The chain employs TRBV27 and TRBJ1-3; TRBD1 is a possible D gene (6 bases). The germline V and J ends were trimmed by 5 bases and 0 bases, with 17 bases remaining between them. CDR1 and CDR2 (germline): MNHEY, SMNVEV (reference sequence). This CDR3 is built from 17 residues.

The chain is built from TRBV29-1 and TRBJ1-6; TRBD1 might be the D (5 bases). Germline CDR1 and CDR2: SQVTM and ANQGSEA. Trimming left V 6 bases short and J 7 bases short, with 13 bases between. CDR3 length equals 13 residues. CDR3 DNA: TGCAGCGTCCGGGGAGGGGAGAATTCACCCCTCCACTTT. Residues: CSVRGGENSPLHF.

The CDR3 bases are TGTGCCAGTAGTATAGATTTCCCGGCAGGGGGTTCGAACACTGAAGCTTTCTTT. This sequence encodes CASSIDFPAGGSNTEAFF. The genes are TRBV19 and TRBJ1-1; 7 nucleotides agree with TRBD1. With 0 bases clipped from V and 1 base from J, the junction kept 11 bases outside the gene matches. This CDR3 spans 18 amino acids. Germline CDR1 and CDR2: LNHDA and SQIVND (reference sequence). The whole variable domain, remainder taken from reference TRBV19 and TRBJ1-1, is DGGITQSPKYLFRKEGQNVTLSCEQNLNHDAMYWYRQDPGQGLRLIYYSQIVNDFQKGDIAEGYSVSREKKESFPLTVTSAQKNPTAFYLCASSIDFPAGGSNTEAFFGQGTRLTVV.

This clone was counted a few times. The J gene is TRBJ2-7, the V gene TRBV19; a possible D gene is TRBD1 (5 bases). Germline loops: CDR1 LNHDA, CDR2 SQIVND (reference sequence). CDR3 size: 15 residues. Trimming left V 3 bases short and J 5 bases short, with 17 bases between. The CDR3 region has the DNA TGTGCCAGTAGTATTCAGGCAGGGCCTCCGAACGAGCAGTACTTC. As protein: CASSIQAGPPNEQYF.

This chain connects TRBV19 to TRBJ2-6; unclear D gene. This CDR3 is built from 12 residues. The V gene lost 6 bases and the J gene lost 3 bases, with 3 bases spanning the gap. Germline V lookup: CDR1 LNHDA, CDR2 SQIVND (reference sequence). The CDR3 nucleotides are TGTGCCAGTAGATATGGGGCCAACGTCCTGACTTTC. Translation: CASRYGANVLTF.

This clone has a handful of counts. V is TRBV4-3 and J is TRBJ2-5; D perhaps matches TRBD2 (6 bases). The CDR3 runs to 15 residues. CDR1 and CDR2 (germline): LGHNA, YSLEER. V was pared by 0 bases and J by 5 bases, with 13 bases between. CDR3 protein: CASSQDVRDRETQYF. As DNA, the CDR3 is TGCGCCAGCAGCCAAGATGTGCGGGATCGGGAGACCCAGTACTTC.

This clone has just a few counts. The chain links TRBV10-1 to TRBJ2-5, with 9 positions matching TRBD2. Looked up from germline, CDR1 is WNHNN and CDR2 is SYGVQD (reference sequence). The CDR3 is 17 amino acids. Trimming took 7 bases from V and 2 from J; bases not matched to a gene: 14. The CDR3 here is CASTHVGLAEVQETQYF. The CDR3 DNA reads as TGCGCCAGCACCCACGTGGGACTAGCTGAAGTTCAAGAGACCCAGTACTTC.

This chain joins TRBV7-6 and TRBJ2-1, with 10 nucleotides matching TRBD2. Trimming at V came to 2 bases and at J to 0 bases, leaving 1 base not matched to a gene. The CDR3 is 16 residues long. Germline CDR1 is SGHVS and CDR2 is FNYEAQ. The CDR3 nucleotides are TGTGCCAGCAGCTTAATAGCGGGGGGCTCCTACAATGAGCAGTTCTTC. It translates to CASSLIAGGSYNEQFF.

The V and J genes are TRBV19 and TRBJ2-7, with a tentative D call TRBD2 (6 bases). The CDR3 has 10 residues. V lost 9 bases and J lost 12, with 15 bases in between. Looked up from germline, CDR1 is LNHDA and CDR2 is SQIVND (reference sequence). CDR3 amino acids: CARANRRGYF. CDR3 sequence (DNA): TGTGCCAGAGCTAACAGGAGGGGGTACTTC.

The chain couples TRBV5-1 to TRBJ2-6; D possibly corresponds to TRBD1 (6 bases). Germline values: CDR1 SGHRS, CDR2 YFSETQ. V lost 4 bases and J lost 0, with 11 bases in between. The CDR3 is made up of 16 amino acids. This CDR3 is CASSPQGPSGANVLTF. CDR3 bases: TGCGCCAGCAGCCCACAGGGCCCCTCTGGGGCCAACGTCCTGACTTTC.

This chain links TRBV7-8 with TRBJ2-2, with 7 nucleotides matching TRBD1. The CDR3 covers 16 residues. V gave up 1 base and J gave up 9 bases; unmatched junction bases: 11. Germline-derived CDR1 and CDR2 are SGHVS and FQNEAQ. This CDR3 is CASSLGTRTGRWELFF. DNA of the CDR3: TGTGCCAGCAGCTTAGGGACCAGGACAGGCCGCTGGGAGCTGTTTTTT.